The T cell receptor beta chain described here comes from a study of metastatic and nonmetastatic thyroid tumors. TCRdb re-called the PCR reads through MiXCR. Among around 29,000 clones listed, less than 25% were seen once. The CDR3 sequence is 18 residues long. Trimming removed 0 bases at V and 5 bases at J, with 17 bases between. CDR1 MRHNA and CDR2 SNTAGT come from the germline V gene. The table lists this clone with many counts. Prior to thyroid surgery, none of the patients had received any treatment. This TCR came from a female donor with papillary thyroid cancer or a benign thyroid nodule (not recorded which). Some clones in this sample may be carry-over from other donors' samples. The V gene is TRBV6-4, the J gene TRBJ1-6; D remains ambiguous. The sequenced sample consisted of blood. CDR3 DNA sequence: TGTGCCAGCAGTGACTCGATAGCACAGATGGCCAATAATTCACCCCTCCACTTT. This codes for CASSDSIAQMANNSPLHF.